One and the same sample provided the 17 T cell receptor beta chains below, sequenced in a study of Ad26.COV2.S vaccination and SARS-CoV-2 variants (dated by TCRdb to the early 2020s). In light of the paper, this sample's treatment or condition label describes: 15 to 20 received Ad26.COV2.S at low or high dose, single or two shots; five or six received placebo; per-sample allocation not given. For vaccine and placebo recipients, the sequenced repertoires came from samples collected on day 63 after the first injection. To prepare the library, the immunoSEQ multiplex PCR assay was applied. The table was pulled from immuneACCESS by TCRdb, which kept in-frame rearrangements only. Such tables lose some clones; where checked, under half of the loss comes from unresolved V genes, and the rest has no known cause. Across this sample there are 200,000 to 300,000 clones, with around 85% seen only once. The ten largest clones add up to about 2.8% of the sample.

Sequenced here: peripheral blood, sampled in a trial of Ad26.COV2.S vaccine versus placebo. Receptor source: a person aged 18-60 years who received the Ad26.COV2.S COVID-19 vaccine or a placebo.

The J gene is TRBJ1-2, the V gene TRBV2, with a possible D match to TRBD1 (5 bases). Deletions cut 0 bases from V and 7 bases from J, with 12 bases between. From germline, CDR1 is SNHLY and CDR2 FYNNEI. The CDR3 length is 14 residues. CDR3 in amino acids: CASSEAGVGGGYTF. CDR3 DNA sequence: TGTGCCAGCAGTGAAGCGGGGGTTGGAGGTGGCTACACCTTC.

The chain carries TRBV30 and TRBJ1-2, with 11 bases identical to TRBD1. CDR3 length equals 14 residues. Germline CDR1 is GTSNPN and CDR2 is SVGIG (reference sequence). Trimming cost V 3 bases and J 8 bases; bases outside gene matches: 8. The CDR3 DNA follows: TGTGCCTGGAGCAGACGGACAGGGGGCAAAGGCTACACCTTC. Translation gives CAWSRRTGGKGYTF.

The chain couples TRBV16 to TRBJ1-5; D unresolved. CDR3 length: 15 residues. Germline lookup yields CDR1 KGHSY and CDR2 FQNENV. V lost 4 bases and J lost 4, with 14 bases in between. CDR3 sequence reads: CASSPTQASNQPQHF. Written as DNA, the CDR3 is TGTGCCAGCAGCCCTACCCAGGCGAGTAATCAGCCCCAGCATTTT.

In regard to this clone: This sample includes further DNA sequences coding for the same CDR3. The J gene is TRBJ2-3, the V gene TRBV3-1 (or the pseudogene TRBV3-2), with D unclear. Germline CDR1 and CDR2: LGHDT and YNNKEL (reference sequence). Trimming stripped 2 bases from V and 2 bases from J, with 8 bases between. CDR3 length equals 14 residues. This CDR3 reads CASSQTRNTDTQYF. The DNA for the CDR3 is TGTGCCAGCAGCCAAACAAGAAACACAGATACGCAGTATTTT.

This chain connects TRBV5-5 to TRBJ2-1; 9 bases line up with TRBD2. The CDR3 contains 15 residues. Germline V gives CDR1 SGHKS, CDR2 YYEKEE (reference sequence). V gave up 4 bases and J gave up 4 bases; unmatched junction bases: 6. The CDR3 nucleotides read TGTGCCAGCAGCCCGGGACTAGCTAATTACAATGAGCAGTTCTTC. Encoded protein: CASSPGLANYNEQFF.

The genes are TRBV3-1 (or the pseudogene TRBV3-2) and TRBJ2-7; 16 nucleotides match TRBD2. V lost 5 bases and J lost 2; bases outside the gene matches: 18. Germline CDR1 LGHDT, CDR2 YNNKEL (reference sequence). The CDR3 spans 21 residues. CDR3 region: CASSENEDGTSGRDPPYEQYV. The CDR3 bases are TGTGCCAGCAGCGAGAATGAGGATGGGACTAGCGGGAGGGACCCCCCCTACGAGCAGTACGTC.

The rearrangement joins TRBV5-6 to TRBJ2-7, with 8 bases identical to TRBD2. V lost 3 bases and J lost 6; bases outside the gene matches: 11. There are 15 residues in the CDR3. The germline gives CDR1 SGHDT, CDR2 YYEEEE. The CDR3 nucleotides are TGTGCCAGCAGCTCCCGGACTAGCAGACGAACCGAGCAGTACGTC. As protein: CASSSRTSRRTEQYV.

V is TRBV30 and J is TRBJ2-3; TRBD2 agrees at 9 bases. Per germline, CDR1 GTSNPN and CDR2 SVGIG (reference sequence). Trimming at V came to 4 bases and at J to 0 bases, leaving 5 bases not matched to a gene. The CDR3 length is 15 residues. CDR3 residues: CAWILAGFSTDTQYF. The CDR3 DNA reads TGTGCCTGGATCCTAGCGGGGTTTAGCACAGATACGCAGTATTTT.

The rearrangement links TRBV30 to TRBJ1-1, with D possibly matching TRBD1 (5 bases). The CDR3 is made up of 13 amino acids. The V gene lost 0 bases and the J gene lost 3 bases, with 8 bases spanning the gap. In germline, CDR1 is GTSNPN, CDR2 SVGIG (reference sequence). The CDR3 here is CAWSVRGDTEAFF. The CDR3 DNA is TGTGCCTGGAGTGTACGAGGGGACACTGAAGCTTTCTTT.

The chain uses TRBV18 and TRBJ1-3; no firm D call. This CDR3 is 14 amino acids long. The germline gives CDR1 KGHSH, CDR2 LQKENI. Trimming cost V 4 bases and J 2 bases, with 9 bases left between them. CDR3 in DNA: TGTGCCAGCTCACAATACGAGACTGGAAACACCATATATTTT. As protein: CASSQYETGNTIYF.

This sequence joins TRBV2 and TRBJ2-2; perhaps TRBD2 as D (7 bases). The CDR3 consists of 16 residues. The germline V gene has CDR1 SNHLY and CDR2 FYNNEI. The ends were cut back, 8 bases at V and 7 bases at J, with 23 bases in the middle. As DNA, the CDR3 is TGTGCCAGCGGGGGGGCAGGGGCCCAGCTTGGCGGGGAGCTGTTTTTT. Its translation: CASGGAGAQLGGELFF.

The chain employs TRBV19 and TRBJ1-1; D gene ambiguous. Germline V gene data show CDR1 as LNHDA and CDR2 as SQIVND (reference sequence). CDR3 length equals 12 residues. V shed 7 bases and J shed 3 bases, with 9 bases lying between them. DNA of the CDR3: TGTGCCAGTACCATGGGGTACACTGAAGCTTTCTTT. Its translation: CASTMGYTEAFF.

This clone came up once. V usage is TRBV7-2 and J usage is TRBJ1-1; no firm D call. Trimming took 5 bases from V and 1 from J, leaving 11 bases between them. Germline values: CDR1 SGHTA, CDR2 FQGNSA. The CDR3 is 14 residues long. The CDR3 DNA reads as TGTGCCAGCAGCCTCACCAAGACGAACACTGAAGCTTTCTTT. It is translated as CASSLTKTNTEAFF.

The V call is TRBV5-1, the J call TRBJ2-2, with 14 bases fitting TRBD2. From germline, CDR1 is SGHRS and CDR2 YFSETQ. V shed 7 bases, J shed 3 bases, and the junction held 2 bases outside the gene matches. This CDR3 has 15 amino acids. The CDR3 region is CASGGLAGDTGELFF. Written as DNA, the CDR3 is TGCGCCAGCGGGGGACTAGCGGGGGACACCGGGGAGCTGTTTTTT. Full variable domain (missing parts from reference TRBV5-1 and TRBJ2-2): KAGVTQTPRYLIKTRGQQVTLSCSPISGHRSVSWYQQTPGQGLQFLFEYFSETQRNKGNFPGRFSGRQFSNSRSEMNVSTLELGDSALYLCASGGLAGDTGELFFGEGSRLTVL.

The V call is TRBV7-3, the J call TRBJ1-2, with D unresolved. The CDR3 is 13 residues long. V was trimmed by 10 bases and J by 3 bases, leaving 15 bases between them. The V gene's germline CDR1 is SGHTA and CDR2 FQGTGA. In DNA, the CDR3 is TGTGCCATCCCAGGCCGGCAGGACTATGGCTACACCTTC. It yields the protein CAIPGRQDYGYTF.

Here the CDR3 DNA reads TGTGCCAGCAGTTTGGGACAATACAGCCCCGAAGCTTTCTTT. Its protein product is CASSLGQYSPEAFF. The V call is TRBV27, the J call TRBJ1-1; D possibly corresponds to TRBD1 (6 bases). In germline, CDR1 is MNHEY, CDR2 SMNVEV (reference sequence). Trimming pared 3 bases from V and 8 bases from J, leaving 16 bases between. CDR3 length equals 14 residues.

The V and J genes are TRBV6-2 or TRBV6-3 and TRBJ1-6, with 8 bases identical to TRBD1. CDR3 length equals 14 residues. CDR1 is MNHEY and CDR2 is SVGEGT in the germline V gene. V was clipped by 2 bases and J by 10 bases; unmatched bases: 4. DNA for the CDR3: TGTGCCAGCAGTTACCGACAGGGGCTATCACCCCTCCACTTT. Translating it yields CASSYRQGLSPLHF.